This T cell receptor (beta chain) was recovered during a study of blood T cell repertoires in COVID-19. Study context: Whether acute or convalescent, the COVID-19 samples came from the United States, Italy and Spain. T cells, B-cell-depleted T cells, or PBMCs supplied cDNA or gDNA.

In the authors' methods: The authors estimated nucleated cell counts from reference gene primer amplification. Profiled with immunoSEQ multiplex PCR; TCRdb holds only in-frame clones, not every one. The DNA was the basis for D and trimming; V, J and clone size are from that table. The sample lists tens of thousands of clones, 88% occurring once. CDR1 is LGHNA and CDR2 is YNFKEQ in the germline V gene. The CDR3 loop spans 13 amino acids. V gave up 3 bases and J gave up 3 bases, with 5 bases separating them. The V gene is TRBV4-2, the J gene TRBJ2-2; D unresolved. Sequencing was carried out using peripheral blood. This TCR was sampled from a middle-aged man with active COVID-19. CDR3 DNA sequence: TGTGCCAGCAGCCAGCACTACACCGGGGAGCTGTTTTTT. It specifies CASSQHYTGELFF.